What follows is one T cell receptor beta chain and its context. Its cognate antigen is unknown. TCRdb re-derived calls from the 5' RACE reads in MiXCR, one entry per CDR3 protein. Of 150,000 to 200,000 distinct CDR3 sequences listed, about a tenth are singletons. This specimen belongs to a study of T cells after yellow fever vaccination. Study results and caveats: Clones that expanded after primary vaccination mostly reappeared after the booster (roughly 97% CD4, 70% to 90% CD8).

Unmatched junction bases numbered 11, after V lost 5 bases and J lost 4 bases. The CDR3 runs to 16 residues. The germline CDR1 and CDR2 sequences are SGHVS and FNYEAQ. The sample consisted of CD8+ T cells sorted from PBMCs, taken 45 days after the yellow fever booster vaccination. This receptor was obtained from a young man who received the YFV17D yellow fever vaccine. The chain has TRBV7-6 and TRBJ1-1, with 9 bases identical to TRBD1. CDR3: CASSPPPTGGTTEAFF. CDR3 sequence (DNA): TGTGCCAGCAGCCCCCCGCCGACAGGGGGGACCACTGAAGCTTTCTTT.